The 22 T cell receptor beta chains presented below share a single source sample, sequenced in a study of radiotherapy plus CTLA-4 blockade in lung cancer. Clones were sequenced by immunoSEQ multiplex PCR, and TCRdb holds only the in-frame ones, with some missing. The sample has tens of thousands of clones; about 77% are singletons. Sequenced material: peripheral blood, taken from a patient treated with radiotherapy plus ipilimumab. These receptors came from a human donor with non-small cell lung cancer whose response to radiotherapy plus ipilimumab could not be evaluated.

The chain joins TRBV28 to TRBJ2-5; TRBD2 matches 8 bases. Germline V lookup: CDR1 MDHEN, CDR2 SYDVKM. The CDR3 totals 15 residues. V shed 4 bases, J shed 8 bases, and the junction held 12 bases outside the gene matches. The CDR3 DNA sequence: TGTGCCAGCAGTTCGGGGGGGATCCCTCAGCAAACCCAGTACTTC. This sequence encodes CASSSGGIPQQTQYF.

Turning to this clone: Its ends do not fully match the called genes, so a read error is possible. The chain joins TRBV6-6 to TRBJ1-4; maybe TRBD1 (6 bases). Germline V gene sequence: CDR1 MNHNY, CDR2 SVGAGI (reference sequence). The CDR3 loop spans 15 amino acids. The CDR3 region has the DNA TGTGCCAGCAGTCACTCGACTGACAGGAAGGAAAAACTGTTTTTT. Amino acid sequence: CASSHSTDRKEKLFF.

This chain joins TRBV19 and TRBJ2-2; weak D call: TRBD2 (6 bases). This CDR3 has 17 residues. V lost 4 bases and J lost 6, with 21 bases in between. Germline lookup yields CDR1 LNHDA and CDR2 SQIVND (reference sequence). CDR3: CASSRGVGFVSSGELFF. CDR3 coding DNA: TGTGCCAGTAGTAGGGGGGTGGGGTTCGTGAGTTCCGGGGAGCTGTTTTTT.

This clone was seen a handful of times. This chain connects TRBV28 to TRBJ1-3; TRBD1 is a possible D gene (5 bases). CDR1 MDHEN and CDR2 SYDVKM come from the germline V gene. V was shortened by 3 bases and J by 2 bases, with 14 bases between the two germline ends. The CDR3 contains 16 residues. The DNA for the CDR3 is TGTGCCAGCAGTTTTGGGGGGGAGCGAGCTGGAAACACCATATATTTT. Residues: CASSFGGERAGNTIYF.

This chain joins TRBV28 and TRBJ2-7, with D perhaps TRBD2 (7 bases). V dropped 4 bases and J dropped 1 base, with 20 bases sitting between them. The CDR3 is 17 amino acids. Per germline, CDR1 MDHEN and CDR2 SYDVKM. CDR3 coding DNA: TGTGCCAGCAGTTGGGTCTGGGGCGGGGGCTCATCCTACGAGCAGTACTTC. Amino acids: CASSWVWGGGSSYEQYF.

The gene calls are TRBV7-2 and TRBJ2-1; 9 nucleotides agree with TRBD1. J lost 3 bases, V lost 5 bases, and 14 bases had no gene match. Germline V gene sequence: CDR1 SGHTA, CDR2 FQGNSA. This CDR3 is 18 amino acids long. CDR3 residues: CASSTTGGPILFYNEQFF. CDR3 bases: TGTGCCAGCAGCACGACAGGGGGTCCAATCCTTTTCTACAATGAGCAGTTCTTC. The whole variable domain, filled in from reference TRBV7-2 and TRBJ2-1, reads GAGVSQSPSNKVTEKGKDVELRCDPISGHTALYWYRQSLGQGLEFLIYFQGNSAPDKSGLPSDRFSAERTGGSVSTLTIQRTQQEDSAVYLCASSTTGGPILFYNEQFFGPGTRLTVL.

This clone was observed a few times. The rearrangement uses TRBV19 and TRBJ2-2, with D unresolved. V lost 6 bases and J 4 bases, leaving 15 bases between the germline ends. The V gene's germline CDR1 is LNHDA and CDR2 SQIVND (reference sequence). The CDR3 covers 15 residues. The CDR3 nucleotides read TGTGCCAGTAGCCCCATTGGAGTTGTCACCGGGGAGCTGTTTTTT. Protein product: CASSPIGVVTGELFF.

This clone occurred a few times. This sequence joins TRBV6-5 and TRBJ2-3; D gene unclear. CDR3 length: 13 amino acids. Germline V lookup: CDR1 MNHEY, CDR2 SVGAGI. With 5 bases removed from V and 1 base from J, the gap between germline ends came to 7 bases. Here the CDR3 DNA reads TGTGCCAGCAGTCCCCCGGGCACAGATACGCAGTATTTT. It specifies CASSPPGTDTQYF.

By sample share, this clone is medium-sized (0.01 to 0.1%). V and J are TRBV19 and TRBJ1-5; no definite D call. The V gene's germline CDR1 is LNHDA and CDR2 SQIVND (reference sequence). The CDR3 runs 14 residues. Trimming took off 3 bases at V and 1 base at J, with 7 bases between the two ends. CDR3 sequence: CASSIGQSNQPQHF. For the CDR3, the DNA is TGTGCCAGTAGTATTGGCCAGAGCAATCAGCCCCAGCATTTT.

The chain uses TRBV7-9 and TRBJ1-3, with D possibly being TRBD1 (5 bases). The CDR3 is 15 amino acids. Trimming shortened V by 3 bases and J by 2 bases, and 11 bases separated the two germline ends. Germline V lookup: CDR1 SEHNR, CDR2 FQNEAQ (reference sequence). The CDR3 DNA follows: TGTGCCAGCAGCTTGACAGCCGAGGCTGGAAACACCATATATTTT. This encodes CASSLTAEAGNTIYF.

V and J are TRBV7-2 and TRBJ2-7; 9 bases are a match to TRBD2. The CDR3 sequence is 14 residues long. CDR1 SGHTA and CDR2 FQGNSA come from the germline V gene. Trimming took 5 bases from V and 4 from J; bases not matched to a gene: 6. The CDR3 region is CASSRAGGGYEQYF. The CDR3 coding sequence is TGTGCCAGCAGCCGAGCGGGAGGAGGGTACGAGCAGTACTTC.

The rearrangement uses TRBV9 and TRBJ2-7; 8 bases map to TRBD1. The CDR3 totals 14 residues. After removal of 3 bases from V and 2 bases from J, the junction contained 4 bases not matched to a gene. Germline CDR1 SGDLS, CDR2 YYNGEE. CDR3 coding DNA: TGTGCCAGCAGCGCCGGACAGGGTCCCTACGAGCAGTACTTC. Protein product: CASSAGQGPYEQYF.

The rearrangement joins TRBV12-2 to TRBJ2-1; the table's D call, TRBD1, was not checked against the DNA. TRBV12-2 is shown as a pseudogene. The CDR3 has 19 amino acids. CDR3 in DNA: TGTGCAAGTCGCTTAGAGTGCCCGGGGACACTGAGCTCCTACAATGAGCAGTTCTTC. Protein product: CASRLECPGTLSSYNEQFF.

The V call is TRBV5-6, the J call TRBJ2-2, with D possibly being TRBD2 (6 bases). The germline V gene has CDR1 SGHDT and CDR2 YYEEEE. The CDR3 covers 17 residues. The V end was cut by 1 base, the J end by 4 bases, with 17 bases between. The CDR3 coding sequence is TGTGCCAGCAGCTTGTGGGTCCGGGGGAAAGGCACCGGGGAGCTGTTTTTT. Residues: CASSLWVRGKGTGELFF.

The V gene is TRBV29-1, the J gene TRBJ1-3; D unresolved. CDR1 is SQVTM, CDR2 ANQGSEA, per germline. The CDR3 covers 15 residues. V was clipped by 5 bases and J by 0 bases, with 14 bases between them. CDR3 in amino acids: CSVLADTSSGNTIYF. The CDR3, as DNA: TGCAGCGTTCTGGCCGACACGAGCTCTGGAAACACCATATATTTT.

This CDR3 reads CASSQDRVKTQYF. The CDR3 nucleotides are TGTGCCAGCAGCCAAGACAGGGTAAAGACCCAGTACTTC. The chain couples TRBV7-6 to TRBJ2-5, with TRBD1 matching over 7 bases. The V segment lost 5 bases and the J segment 6 bases; nucleotides outside the gene matches: 6. Germline values: CDR1 SGHVS, CDR2 FNYEAQ. This CDR3 spans 13 amino acids.

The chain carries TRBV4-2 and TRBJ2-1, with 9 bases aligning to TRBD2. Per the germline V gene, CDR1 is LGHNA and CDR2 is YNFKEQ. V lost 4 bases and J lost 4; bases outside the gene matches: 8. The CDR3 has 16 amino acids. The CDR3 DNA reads TGTGCCAGCAGCCCACCGGGACTAGCAGATTACAATGAGCAGTTCTTC. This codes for CASSPPGLADYNEQFF.

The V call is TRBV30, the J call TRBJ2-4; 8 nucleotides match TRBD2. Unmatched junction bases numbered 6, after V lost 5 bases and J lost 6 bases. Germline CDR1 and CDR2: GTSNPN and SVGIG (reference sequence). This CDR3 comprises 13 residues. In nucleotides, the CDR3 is TGTGCCTGGGGTGGGCTAGCGGGAAACATTCAGTACTTC. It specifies CAWGGLAGNIQYF. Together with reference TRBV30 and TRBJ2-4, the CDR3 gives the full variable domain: SQTIHQWPATLVQPVGSPLSLECTVEGTSNPNLYWYRQAAGRGLQLLFYSVGIGQISSEVPQNLSASRPQDRQFILSSKKLLLSDSGFYLCAWGGLAGNIQYFGAGTRLSVL.

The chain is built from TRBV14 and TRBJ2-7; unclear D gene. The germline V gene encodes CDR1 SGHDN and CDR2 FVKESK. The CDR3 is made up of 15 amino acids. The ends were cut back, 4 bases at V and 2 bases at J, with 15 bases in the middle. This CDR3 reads CASSPLSRLPYEQYF. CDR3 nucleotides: TGTGCCAGCAGCCCCCTGAGTCGCCTGCCCTACGAGCAGTACTTC.

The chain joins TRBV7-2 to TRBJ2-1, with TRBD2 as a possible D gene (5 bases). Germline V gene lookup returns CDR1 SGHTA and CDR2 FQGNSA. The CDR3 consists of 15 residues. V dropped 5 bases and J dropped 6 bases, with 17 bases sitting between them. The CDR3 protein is CASSLAGGSGNEQFF. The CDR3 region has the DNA TGTGCCAGCAGCCTCGCGGGCGGGTCTGGCAATGAGCAGTTCTTC.

CDR3: CASSLVPSGSGTDTQYF. The CDR3 DNA sequence: TGTGCCAGCAGCTTAGTTCCTAGCGGGAGTGGCACAGATACGCAGTATTTT. This chain connects TRBV7-2 to TRBJ2-3; 10 bases are a match to TRBD2. V was clipped by 1 base and J by 1 base; unmatched bases: 5. This CDR3 comprises 17 residues. The germline V gene has CDR1 SGHTA and CDR2 FQGNSA. Looking up the rest from reference TRBV7-2 and TRBJ2-3 gives the full variable domain: GAGVSQSPSNKVTEKGKDVELRCDPISGHTALYWYRQSLGQGLEFLIYFQGNSAPDKSGLPSDRFSAERTGGSVSTLTIQRTQQEDSAVYLCASSLVPSGSGTDTQYFGPGTRLTVL.

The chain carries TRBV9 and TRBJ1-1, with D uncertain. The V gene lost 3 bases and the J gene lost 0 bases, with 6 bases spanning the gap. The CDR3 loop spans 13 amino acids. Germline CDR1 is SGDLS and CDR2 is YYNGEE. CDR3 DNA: TGTGCCAGCAGCGACACGCTGAACACTGAAGCTTTCTTT. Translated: CASSDTLNTEAFF.